The 5 T cell receptor beta chains listed next were all sequenced from one sample in a study of T cell responses to AZD1222 COVID-19 vaccine. Assay used: immunoSEQ multiplex PCR; TCRdb lists only in-frame clones, some missing. The sample has 68,000 or so clones, roughly 86% seen once. The sequencing here drew on peripheral blood, taken on day 0 of AZD1222 vaccination. Source of these receptors: an adult in good health.

This sequence joins TRBV7-2 and TRBJ2-1, with D unresolved. Germline CDR1 SGHTA, CDR2 FQGNSA. The CDR3 has 14 residues. The V end lost 1 base, the J end lost 10 bases, and 14 bases lay between the germline ends. The CDR3 DNA sequence: TGTGCCAGCAGCTTAGGGCCTAATCAGTACGAGCAGTTCTTC. Its protein is CASSLGPNQYEQFF.

The count of this clone is one. The chain links TRBV5-1 to TRBJ2-5; weak D call: TRBD1 (6 bases). The CDR3 has 15 amino acids. Looked up from germline, CDR1 is SGHRS and CDR2 is YFSETQ. The V end was cut by 6 bases, the J end by 5 bases, with 20 bases between. The CDR3 nucleotides are TGCGCCAGCAACCTAGGGGCAGGGGTCGCCGAGACCCAGTACTTC. Protein: CASNLGAGVAETQYF.

This CDR3 is CASTPGQINTEAFF. The DNA for the CDR3 is TGTGCCAGCACCCCGGGGCAGATTAACACTGAAGCTTTCTTT. V gene TRBV9 combines with J gene TRBJ1-1, with D possibly TRBD1 on 5 matching bases. V was cut by 6 bases and J by 2 bases, with 14 bases left in between. The CDR3 is 14 residues long. CDR1 is SGDLS, CDR2 YYNGEE, per germline.

The chain employs TRBV18 and TRBJ2-1; TRBD1 is a possible D gene (5 bases). The CDR3 is made up of 13 amino acids. From germline, CDR1 is KGHSH and CDR2 LQKENI. Trimming removed 6 bases at V and 10 bases at J, with 16 bases between. The CDR3 sequence is CASSPNAQGEQFF. CDR3 DNA: TGTGCCAGCTCGCCAAACGCTCAGGGAGAGCAGTTCTTC.

This clone was seen a single time. The V call is TRBV28, the J call TRBJ2-1, with D possibly being TRBD1 or TRBD2 (5 bases each). Germline V gene data show CDR1 as MDHEN and CDR2 as SYDVKM. Trimming removed 3 bases at V and 6 bases at J, with 18 bases between. The CDR3 runs to 16 residues. The CDR3 region is CASSFSGLWKVNEQFF. The CDR3 DNA follows: TGTGCCAGCAGTTTCTCGGGGCTCTGGAAGGTCAATGAGCAGTTCTTC.